The clone carrying this TCR beta chain appeared a few times. The germline V gene encodes CDR1 LGHDT and CDR2 YNNKEL (reference sequence). V dropped 4 bases and J dropped 4; count of bases not matched to a gene: 6. This CDR3 comprises 17 residues. TCRdb recomputed calls from the 5' RACE reads with MiXCR, one row per CDR3 protein. The sample consists of some 130,000 distinct CDR3 sequences, roughly an eighth of them appearing once. The sample is drawn from a study of CD8 T cells in ankylosing spondylitis. The sequence came from a female donor with ankylosing spondylitis or in good health (not recorded which). The V gene is TRBV3-1, the J gene TRBJ2-1; 14 bases are shared with TRBD2. Source material: blood, either unsorted or a sorted T cell fraction (not recorded which). This CDR3 reads CASSLPGLAGGYNEQFF. The CDR3, as DNA: TGTGCCAGCAGCCTGCCAGGACTAGCGGGAGGATACAATGAGCAGTTCTTC.